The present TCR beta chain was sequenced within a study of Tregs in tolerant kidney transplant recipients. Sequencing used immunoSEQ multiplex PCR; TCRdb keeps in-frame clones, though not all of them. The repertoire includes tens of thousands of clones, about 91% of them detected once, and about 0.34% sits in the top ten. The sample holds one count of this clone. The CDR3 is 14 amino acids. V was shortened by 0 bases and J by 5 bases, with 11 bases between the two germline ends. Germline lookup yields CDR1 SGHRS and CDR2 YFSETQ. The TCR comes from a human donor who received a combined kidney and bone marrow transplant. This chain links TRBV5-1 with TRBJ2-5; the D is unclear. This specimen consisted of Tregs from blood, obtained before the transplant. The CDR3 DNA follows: TGCGCCAGCAGCTTGGGTAGCTCCCGGGAGACCCAGTACTTC. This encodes CASSLGSSRETQYF.